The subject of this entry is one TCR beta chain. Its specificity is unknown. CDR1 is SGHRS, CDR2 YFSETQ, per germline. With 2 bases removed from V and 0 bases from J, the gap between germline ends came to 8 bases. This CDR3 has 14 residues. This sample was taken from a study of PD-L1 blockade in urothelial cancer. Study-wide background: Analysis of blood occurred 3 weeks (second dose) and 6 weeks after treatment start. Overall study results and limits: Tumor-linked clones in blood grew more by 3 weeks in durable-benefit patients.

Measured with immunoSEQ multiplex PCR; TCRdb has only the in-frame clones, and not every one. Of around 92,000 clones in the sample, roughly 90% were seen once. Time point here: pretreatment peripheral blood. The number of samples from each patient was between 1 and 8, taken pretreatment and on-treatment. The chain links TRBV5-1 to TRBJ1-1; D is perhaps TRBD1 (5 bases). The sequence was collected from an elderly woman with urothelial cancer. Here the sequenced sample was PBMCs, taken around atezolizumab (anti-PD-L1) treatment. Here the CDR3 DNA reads TGCGCCAGCAGCTTAGGAGGGGTGAACACTGAAGCTTTCTTT. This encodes CASSLGGVNTEAFF.